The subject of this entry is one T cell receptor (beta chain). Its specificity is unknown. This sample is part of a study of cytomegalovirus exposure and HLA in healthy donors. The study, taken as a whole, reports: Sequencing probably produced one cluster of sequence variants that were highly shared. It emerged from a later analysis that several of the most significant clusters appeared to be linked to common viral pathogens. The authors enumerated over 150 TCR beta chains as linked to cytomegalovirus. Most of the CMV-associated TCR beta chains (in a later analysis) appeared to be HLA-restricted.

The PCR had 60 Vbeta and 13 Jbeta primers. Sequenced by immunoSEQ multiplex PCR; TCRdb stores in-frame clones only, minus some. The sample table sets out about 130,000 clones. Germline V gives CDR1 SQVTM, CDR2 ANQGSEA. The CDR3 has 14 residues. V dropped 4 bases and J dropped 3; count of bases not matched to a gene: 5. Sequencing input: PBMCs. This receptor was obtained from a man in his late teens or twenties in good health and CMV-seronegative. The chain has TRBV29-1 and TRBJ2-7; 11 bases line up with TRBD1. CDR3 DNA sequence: TGCAGCGTTGCTCCTGGGACAGGGGGCTACGAGCAGTACTTC. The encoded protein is CSVAPGTGGYEQYF.